This T cell receptor beta chain stems from a study of blood T cell repertoires in COVID-19. Study at large: Samples of COVID-19 (acute and convalescent) were obtained from the United States, Italy and Spain. T cells, B-cell-depleted T cells, or PBMCs supplied cDNA or gDNA.

Method: immunoSEQ multiplex PCR; TCRdb's copy keeps in-frame clones and lacks some. The sample holds a few hundred thousand clones; 81% are singletons and the top ten take under 1.2%. The length of the CDR3 is 15 residues. The trim removed 2 bases at V and 5 bases at J, leaving 7 bases unmatched. Germline V lookup: CDR1 MNHEY, CDR2 SVGAGI. The origin of this receptor is a human donor with acute or convalescent COVID-19. The donor label of this sample is uncertain. The chain recombines TRBV6-5 with TRBJ2-3, with TRBD2 matching 7 bases. Material: peripheral blood. The CDR3 coding sequence is TGTGCCAGCAGTTACGGTGCGGGAGCGGGAGATACGCAGTATTTT. It yields the protein CASSYGAGAGDTQYF.